This T cell receptor (beta chain) was sequenced in a study of T cell repertoires in aging, cancer and after chemotherapy. Peripheral blood genomic DNA, not sorted cells or RNA, was the template. CDR1 and CDR2 from the germline V gene are SQVTM and ANQGSEA. The CDR3 length is 14 residues. The V end was cut by 5 bases, the J end by 1 base, with 14 bases between. TRB rearrangements spanning V, D and J were amplified using mixed TRB-A/B primers. TCRdb used MiXCR to reprocess the multiplex PCR reads, holding one entry per CDR3 protein. The table lists about 540 distinct CDR3 sequences, 20% to 25% of them singletons. This clonotype is medium-sized by share.

This receptor was obtained from a human donor with a blood cancer. The chain combines TRBV29-1 with TRBJ1-2, with D perhaps matching TRBD1 (6 bases). Source material: blood. CDR3 sequence: CSVLGAAFNYGYTF. In DNA form, the CDR3 reads TGCAGCGTTCTGGGGGCTGCCTTTAACTATGGCTACACCTTC.